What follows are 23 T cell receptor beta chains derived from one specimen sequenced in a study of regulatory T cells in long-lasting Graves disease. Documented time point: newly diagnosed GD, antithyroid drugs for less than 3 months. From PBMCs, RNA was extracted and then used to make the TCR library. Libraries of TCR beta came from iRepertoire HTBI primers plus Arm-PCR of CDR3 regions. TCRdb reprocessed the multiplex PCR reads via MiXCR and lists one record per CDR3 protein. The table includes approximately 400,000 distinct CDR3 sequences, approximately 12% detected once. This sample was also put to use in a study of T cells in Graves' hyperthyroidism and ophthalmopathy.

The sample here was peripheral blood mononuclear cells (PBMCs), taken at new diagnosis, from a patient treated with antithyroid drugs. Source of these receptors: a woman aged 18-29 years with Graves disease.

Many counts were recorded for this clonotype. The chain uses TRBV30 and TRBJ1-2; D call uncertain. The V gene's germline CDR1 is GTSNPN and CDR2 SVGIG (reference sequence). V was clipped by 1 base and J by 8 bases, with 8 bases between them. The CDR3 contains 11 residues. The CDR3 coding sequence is TGTGCCTGGAGTGCTCTCCGGGGCTACACCTTC. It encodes CAWSALRGYTF.

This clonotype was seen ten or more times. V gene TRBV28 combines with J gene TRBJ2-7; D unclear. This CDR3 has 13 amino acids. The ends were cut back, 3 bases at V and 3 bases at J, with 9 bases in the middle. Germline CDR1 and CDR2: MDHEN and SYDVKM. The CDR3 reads CASSFVRYYEQYF. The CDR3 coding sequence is TGTGCCAGCAGTTTCGTCAGATACTACGAGCAGTACTTC.

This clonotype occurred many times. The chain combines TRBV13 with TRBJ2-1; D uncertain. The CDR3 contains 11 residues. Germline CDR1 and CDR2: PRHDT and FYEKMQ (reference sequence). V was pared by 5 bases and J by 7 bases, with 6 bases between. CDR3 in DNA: TGTGCCAGCAGCGGGGTGAATGAGCAGTTCTTC. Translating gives CASSGVNEQFF. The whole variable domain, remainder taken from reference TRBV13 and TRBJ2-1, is AAGVIQSPRHLIKEKRETATLKCYPIPRHDTVYWYQQGPGQDPQFLISFYEKMQSDKGSIPDRFSAQQFSDYHSELNMSSLELGDSALYFCASSGVNEQFFGPGTRLTVL.

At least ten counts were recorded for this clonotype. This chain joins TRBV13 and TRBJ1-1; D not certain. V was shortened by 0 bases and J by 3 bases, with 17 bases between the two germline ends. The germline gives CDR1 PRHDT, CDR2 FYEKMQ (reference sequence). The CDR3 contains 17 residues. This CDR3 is CASSLGLLGAADTEAFF. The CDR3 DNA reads TGTGCCAGCAGCTTAGGCCTATTGGGCGCCGCGGACACTGAAGCTTTCTTT. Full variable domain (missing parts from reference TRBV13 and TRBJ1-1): AAGVIQSPRHLIKEKRETATLKCYPIPRHDTVYWYQQGPGQDPQFLISFYEKMQSDKGSIPDRFSAQQFSDYHSELNMSSLELGDSALYFCASSLGLLGAADTEAFFGQGTRLTVV.

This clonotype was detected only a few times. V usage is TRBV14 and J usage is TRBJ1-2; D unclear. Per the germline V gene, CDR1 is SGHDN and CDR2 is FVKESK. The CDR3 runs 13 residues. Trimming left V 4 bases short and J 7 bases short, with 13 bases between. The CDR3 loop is CASSRASGGGYTF. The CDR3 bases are TGTGCCAGCAGCCGTGCCTCGGGAGGTGGCTACACCTTC.

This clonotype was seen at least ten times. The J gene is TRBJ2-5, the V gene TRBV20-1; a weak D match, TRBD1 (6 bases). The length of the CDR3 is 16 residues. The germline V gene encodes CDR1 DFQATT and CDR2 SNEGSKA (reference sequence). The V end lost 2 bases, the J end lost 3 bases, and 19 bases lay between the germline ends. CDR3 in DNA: TGCAGTGCTAGAATGGACTTTGTTGCAGGGGAAGAGACCCAGTACTTC. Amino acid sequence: CSARMDFVAGEETQYF.

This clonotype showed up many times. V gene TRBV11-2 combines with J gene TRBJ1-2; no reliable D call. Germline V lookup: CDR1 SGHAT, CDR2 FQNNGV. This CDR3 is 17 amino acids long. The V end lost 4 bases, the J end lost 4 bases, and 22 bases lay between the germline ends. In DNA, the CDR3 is TGTGCCAGCAGCTCCCGCCCCGGGGAGCTATCGGGCTATGGCTACACCTTC. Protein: CASSSRPGELSGYGYTF.

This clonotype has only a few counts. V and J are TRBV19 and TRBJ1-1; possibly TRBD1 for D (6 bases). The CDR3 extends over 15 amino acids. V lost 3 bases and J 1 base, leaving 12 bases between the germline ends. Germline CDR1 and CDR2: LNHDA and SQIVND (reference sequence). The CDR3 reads CASSMTGVKNTEAFF. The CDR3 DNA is TGTGCCAGTAGTATGACAGGAGTCAAGAACACTGAAGCTTTCTTT.

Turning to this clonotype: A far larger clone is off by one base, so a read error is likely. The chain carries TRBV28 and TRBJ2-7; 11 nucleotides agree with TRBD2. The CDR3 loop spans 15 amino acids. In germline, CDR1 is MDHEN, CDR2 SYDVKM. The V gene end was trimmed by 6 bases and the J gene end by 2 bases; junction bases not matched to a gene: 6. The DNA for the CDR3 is TGTGCCAGCAGCTTGACTAGCGGGACCCCCTACGAGCAGTACTTC. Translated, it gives CASSLTSGTPYEQYF.

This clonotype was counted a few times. The CDR3 DNA sequence: TGTGCCACCAGCAGAGATCTTTTCGCGACGATCAGGAGGCCCCAGCATTTT. Translation gives CATSRDLFATIRRPQHF. The chain is built from TRBV15 and TRBJ1-5, with D unclear. Germline V lookup: CDR1 LNHNV, CDR2 YYDKDF (reference sequence). The CDR3 runs to 17 residues. The ends were cut back, 0 bases at V and 9 bases at J, with 21 bases in the middle.

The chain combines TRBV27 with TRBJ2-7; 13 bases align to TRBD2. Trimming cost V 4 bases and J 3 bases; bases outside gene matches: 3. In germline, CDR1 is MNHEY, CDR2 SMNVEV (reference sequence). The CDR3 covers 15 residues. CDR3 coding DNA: TGTGCCAGCAGTTGGACTAGCGGGAGTGTCTACGAGCAGTACTTC. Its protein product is CASSWTSGSVYEQYF.

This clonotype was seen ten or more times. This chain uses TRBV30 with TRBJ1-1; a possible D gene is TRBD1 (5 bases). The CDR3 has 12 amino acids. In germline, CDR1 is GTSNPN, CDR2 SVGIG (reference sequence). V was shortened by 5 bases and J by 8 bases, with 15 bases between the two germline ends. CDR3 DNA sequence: TGTGCCTGGCGACAAATCGGACAAGAAGCTTTCTTT. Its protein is CAWRQIGQEAFF.

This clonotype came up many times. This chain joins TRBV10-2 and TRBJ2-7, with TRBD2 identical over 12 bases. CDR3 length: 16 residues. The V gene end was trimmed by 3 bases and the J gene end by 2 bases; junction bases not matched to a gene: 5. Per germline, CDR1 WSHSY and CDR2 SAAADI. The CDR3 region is CASSEVASGRAYEQYF. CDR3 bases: TGCGCCAGCAGTGAAGTCGCTAGCGGGAGGGCCTACGAGCAGTACTTC.

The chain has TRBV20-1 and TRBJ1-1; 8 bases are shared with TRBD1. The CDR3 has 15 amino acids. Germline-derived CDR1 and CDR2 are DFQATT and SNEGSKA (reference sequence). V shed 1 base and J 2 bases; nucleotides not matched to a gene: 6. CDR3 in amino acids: CSARVSAGGNTEAFF. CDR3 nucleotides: TGCAGTGCTAGAGTGTCGGCAGGGGGCAACACTGAAGCTTTCTTT.

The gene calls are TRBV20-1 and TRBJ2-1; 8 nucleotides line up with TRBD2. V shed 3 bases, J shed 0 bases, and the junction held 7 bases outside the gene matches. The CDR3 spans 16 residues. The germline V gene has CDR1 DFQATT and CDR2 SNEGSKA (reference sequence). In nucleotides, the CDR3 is TGCAGTGCTAGGGCGGGGGGCCGAGTCTCCTACAATGAGCAGTTCTTC. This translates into CSARAGGRVSYNEQFF.

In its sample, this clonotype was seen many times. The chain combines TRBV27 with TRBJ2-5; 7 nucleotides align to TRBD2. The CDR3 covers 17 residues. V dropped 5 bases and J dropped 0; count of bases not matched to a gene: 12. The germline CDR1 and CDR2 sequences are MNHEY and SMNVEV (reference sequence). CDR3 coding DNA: TGTGCCAGCAGTCCTCCGTGTTGTGGGAGGGACCAAGAGACCCAGTACTTC. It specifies CASSPPCCGRDQETQYF.

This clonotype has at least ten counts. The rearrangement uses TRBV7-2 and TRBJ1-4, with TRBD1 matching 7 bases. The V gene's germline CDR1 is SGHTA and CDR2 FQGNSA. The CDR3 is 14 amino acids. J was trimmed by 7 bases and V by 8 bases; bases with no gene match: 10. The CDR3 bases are TGTGCCAGCGCAGGGGGGGCGTTTCGTGAAAAACTGTTTTTT. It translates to CASAGGAFREKLFF.

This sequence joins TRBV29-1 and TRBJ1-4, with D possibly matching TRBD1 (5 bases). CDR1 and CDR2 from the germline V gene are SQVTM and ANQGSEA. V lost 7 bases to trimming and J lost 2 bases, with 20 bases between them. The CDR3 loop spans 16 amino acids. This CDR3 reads CSALGYTDSTNEKLFF. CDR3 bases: TGCAGCGCCCTAGGTTATACCGACAGCACTAATGAAAAACTGTTTTTT.

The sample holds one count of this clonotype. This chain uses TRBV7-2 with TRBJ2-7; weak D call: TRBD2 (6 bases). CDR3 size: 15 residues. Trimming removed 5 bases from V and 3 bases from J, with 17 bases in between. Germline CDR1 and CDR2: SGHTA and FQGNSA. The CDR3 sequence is CASSQASEGSYEQYF. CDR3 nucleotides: TGTGCCAGCAGCCAAGCTAGCGAGGGAAGCTACGAGCAGTACTTC.

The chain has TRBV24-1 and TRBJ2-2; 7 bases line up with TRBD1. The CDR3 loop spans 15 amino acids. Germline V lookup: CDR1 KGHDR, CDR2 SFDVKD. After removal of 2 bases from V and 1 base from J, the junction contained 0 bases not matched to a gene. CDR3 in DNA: TGTGCCACCAGTGATTGGACAGGGAACACCGGGGAGCTGTTTTTT. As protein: CATSDWTGNTGELFF.

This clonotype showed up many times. CDR3 sequence (DNA): TGTGCCAGCAGCTTGGAGAGAGATACGCAGTATTTT. Translating gives CASSLERDTQYF. This sequence joins TRBV5-6 and TRBJ2-3; D gene uncertain. Germline lookup yields CDR1 SGHDT and CDR2 YYEEEE. This CDR3 spans 12 amino acids. Between the trimmed V and J ends, which lost 0 bases and 5 bases, there was a span of 4 bases.

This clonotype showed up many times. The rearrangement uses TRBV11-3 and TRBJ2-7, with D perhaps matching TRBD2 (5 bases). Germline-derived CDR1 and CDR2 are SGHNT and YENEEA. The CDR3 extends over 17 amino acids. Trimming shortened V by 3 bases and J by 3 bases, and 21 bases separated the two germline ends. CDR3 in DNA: TGTGCCAGCAGCTTCCCCAATGTGGACTGTCGACACTACGAGCAGTACGTC. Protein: CASSFPNVDCRHYEQYV.

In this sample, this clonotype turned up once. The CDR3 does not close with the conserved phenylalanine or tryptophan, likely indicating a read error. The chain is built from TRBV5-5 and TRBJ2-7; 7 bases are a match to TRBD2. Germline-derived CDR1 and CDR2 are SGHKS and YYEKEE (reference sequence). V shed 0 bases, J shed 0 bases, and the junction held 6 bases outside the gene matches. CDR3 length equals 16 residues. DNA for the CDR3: TGTGCCAGCAGCTTGGCCGGGACTATGGGCTCCTACGAGCAGTACCTC. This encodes CASSLAGTMGSYEQYL.